The clone carrying this T cell receptor beta chain was detected only a few times. The sample comes from a study of T-cell memory formation after mild COVID-19. Across the whole study: The TCR clusters were mostly specific to one donor.

TCRdb fed the 5' RACE reads into MiXCR, producing one record per CDR3 protein. The table has 45,000 to 50,000 distinct CDR3 sequences, around 7.3% seen once. Deletions cut 3 bases from V and 6 bases from J, with 11 bases between. The CDR3 is 13 amino acids. Sequencing used PBMCs or a T cell subset sorted from them (not recorded which). The V call is TRBV12-3 or TRBV12-4, the J call TRBJ1-2; D might be TRBD1 (5 bases). This clonotype originated in a man between 18 and 35 years old who had mild COVID-19 (a few samples of this study predate the infection). Cell type and time point are not known. CDR3 in amino acids: CASSFARGDGYTF. The DNA of the CDR3 is TGTGCCAGCAGTTTCGCCCGGGGGGATGGCTACACCTTC.